This TCR beta chain was identified in a study of blood T cell repertoires in COVID-19. Across the whole study: The United States, Italy and Spain were the sources of the acute and convalescent COVID-19 samples. PBMCs, B-cell-depleted T cells, or T cells were the source of the cDNA or gDNA that made up the material.

Authors' data handling: For nucleated cells, counts were estimated from reference gene primer amplification. Repertoires were generated with immunoSEQ multiplex PCR, while TCRdb's copy carries only in-frame clones and drops some. That table gives V, J and clone size, and the DNA gave D and trimming. Of 170,000 or so clones in the sample, less than 90% were seen once. Trimming removed 3 bases from V and 0 bases from J; junction bases left unmatched: 7. The germline CDR1 and CDR2 sequences are MDHEN and SYDVKM. The CDR3 contains 17 residues. This receptor was taken from a man aged 18 to 30 with active or convalescent COVID-19. Sequenced input: peripheral blood. The gene calls are TRBV28 and TRBJ1-2, with TRBD1 identical over 10 bases. For the CDR3, the DNA is TGTGCCAGCAGTTTTCCGCGGACAGGGGGTTCTAACTATGGCTACACCTTC. As protein: CASSFPRTGGSNYGYTF.